These 24 T cell receptor beta chains came from one sample sequenced in a study of cytomegalovirus exposure and HLA in healthy donors. Amplification used 60 Vbeta primers and 13 Jbeta primers. Here immunoSEQ multiplex PCR was the method, and the copy in TCRdb shows in-frame clones only, minus some. The sample lists approximately 97,000 clones, about 79% seen once, with approximately 3.3% in the top ten. The sequencing input was PBMCs. The source is a male donor in good health and CMV-seropositive.

CDR3 nucleotides: TGTGCCAGTAGTATAGATTACAAGAACACTGAAGCTTTCTTT. Its translation: CASSIDYKNTEAFF. The J gene is TRBJ1-1, the V gene TRBV19; D is uncertain. The CDR3 spans 14 residues. Germline loops: CDR1 LNHDA, CDR2 SQIVND (reference sequence). Trimming took 0 bases from V and 1 from J, leaving 6 bases between them.

The V gene is TRBV25-1, the J gene TRBJ1-1; D is unclear. V lost 6 bases to trimming and J lost 4 bases, with 6 bases between them. Looked up from germline, CDR1 is MGHDK and CDR2 is SYGVNS. This CDR3 contains 11 residues. The CDR3 bases are TGTGCCAGCAGCCCGGGCACTGAAGCTTTCTTT. The encoded protein is CASSPGTEAFF.

This clone was detected only once. The V gene is TRBV2, the J gene TRBJ1-2; D may be TRBD1 (5 bases). Germline assignment: CDR1 SNHLY and CDR2 FYNNEI. The CDR3 is 14 amino acids. The V gene lost 0 bases and the J gene lost 4 bases, with 9 bases spanning the gap. The CDR3 nucleotides are TGTGCCAGCAGTGAAGCGTCCAGGGCCTATGGCTACACCTTC. This codes for CASSEASRAYGYTF.

J is TRBJ1-2 and V is TRBV5-4, with a weak D call TRBD1 (5 bases). The CDR3 consists of 15 residues. V was cut by 4 bases and J by 8 bases, with 21 bases left in between. Germline lookup yields CDR1 SGHNT and CDR2 YYREEE (reference sequence). The CDR3 protein is CASSPQEGIKGGYTF. CDR3 sequence (DNA): TGTGCCAGCAGCCCCCAGGAGGGGATCAAGGGCGGCTACACCTTC.

The chain carries TRBV29-1 and TRBJ1-2, with D perhaps TRBD1 (6 bases). The germline V gene has CDR1 SQVTM and CDR2 ANQGSEA. The CDR3 has 14 amino acids. Trimming took off 4 bases at V and 3 bases at J, with 15 bases between the two ends. For the CDR3, the DNA is TGCAGCGTTGCCCGGACAGTCGATTACTATGGCTACACCTTC. This translates into CSVARTVDYYGYTF. Based on the CDR3 plus reference TRBV29-1 and TRBJ1-2, the full variable domain is SAVISQKPSRDICQRGTSLTIQCQVDSQVTMMFWYRQQPGQSLTLIATANQGSEATYESGFVIDKFPISRPNLTFSTLTVSNMSPEDSSIYLCSVARTVDYYGYTFGSGTRLTVV.

The chain has TRBV6-1 and TRBJ1-2; no clear D gene. CDR1 and CDR2 (germline): MNHNS, SASEGT. The CDR3 is made up of 16 amino acids. The germline V and J ends were trimmed by 4 bases and 0 bases, with 15 bases remaining between them. CDR3 protein: CASSVNPGTPNYGYTF. CDR3 DNA sequence: TGTGCCAGCAGTGTAAATCCGGGAACTCCTAACTATGGCTACACCTTC.

This clone was detected a few times. V is TRBV4-3 and J is TRBJ2-1, with 10 bases that match TRBD1. The CDR3 has 16 residues. The V and J ends lost 1 base and 5 bases, in that order; junction bases with no gene match: 5. Germline V gene sequence: CDR1 LGHNA, CDR2 YSLEER. CDR3 in DNA: TGCGCCAGCAGCCAAGTACGGGACAGGGGTAACAATGAGCAGTTCTTC. It translates to CASSQVRDRGNNEQFF.

This chain's CDR3 is CASSFSGGILNEQFF. CDR3 DNA sequence: TGTGCCAGCAGCTTTAGCGGGGGGATACTCAATGAGCAGTTCTTC. The chain uses TRBV11-3 and TRBJ2-1; TRBD2 agrees at 10 bases. Germline V gives CDR1 SGHNT, CDR2 YENEEA. The CDR3 runs to 15 residues. J lost 6 bases, V lost 3 bases, and 5 bases had no gene match.

The chain combines TRBV5-4 with TRBJ1-4; TRBD1 might be the D (6 bases). This CDR3 spans 16 amino acids. Looked up from germline, CDR1 is SGHNT and CDR2 is YYREEE (reference sequence). Trimming took off 0 bases at V and 4 bases at J, with 13 bases between the two ends. The DNA of the CDR3 is TGTGCCAGCAGCTTGGCGGGGGGCGCGGGTAATGAAAAACTGTTTTTT. Translation gives CASSLAGGAGNEKLFF.

This rearrangement joins TRBV4-1 to TRBJ1-2; 7 bases are shared with TRBD1. V shed 1 base and J 5 bases; nucleotides not matched to a gene: 7. This CDR3 has 15 amino acids. The V gene's germline CDR1 is MGHRA and CDR2 YSYEKL. CDR3 residues: CASSQGTGQTYGYTF. The CDR3 DNA sequence: TGCGCCAGCAGCCAAGGAACGGGACAGACGTATGGCTACACCTTC.

CDR3 in amino acids: CASSVGGRRATDTQYF. The CDR3 nucleotides read TGTGCCAGCAGCGTAGGAGGTCGGAGGGCCACAGATACGCAGTATTTT. V usage is TRBV9 and J usage is TRBJ2-3, with a weak D call TRBD2 (6 bases). CDR3 size: 16 residues. Germline loops: CDR1 SGDLS, CDR2 YYNGEE. V was shortened by 0 bases and J by 2 bases, with 13 bases between the two germline ends.

V and J are TRBV9 and TRBJ1-6; D is possibly TRBD1 (6 bases). CDR1 is SGDLS and CDR2 is YYNGEE in the germline V gene. V was pared by 0 bases and J by 0 bases, with 10 bases between. This CDR3 is 17 amino acids long. In DNA, the CDR3 is TGTGCCAGCAGCGTAGAGGGGGGGAGCTCCTATAATTCACCCCTCCACTTT. This encodes CASSVEGGSSYNSPLHF.

This chain connects TRBV7-9 to TRBJ2-7, with D uncertain. Germline V gene lookup returns CDR1 SEHNR and CDR2 FQNEAQ (reference sequence). The CDR3 is 12 residues long. The V end was cut by 2 bases, the J end by 4 bases, with 6 bases between. The CDR3 sequence is CASSLSRYEQYF. CDR3 nucleotides: TGTGCCAGCAGCTTAAGCAGGTACGAGCAGTACTTC.

On this clone itself: Relative to the germline gene, one junction end is altered; a read error may explain this. The same CDR3 arises from other DNA sequences in this sample as well. The CDR3 sequence is CAWAEQGSNSPLHF. CDR3 in DNA: TGTGCCTGGGCGGAACAGGGCTCTAATTCCCCCCTCCACTTT. V is TRBV30 and J is TRBJ1-6, with D possibly TRBD1 on 6 matching bases. Germline assignment: CDR1 GTSNPN and CDR2 SVGIG (reference sequence). There are 14 residues in the CDR3.

For this clone: A read error may produce the germline difference seen at one junction end. The chain joins TRBV20-1 to TRBJ1-2; 7 nucleotides line up with TRBD1. The length of the CDR3 is 9 residues. From germline, CDR1 is DFQATT and CDR2 SNEGSKA (reference sequence). The CDR3 sequence: CSAIGTVFF. The CDR3 region has the DNA TGCAGTGCTATCGGGACAGTTTTCTTC.

A single count supports this clone. The CDR3 sequence: CATKRRNDYGYTF. CDR3 DNA sequence: TGTGCCACCAAGCGGCGCAATGACTATGGCTACACCTTC. V and J are TRBV27 and TRBJ1-2; D remains ambiguous. Germline V gene lookup returns CDR1 MNHEY and CDR2 SMNVEV (reference sequence). V gave up 10 bases and J gave up 3 bases, with 15 bases separating them. This CDR3 contains 13 residues.

The chain is built from TRBV4-1 and TRBJ2-2; tentatively, D is TRBD1 (6 bases). CDR1 and CDR2 (germline): MGHRA, YSYEKL. Trimming cost V 2 bases and J 4 bases, with 11 bases left between them. There are 15 residues in the CDR3. CDR3 in DNA: TGCGCCAGCAGCCAATATGGACAGTTCACCGGGGAGCTGTTTTTT. Translated: CASSQYGQFTGELFF.

J is TRBJ1-2 and V is TRBV2; tentatively, D is TRBD1 (6 bases). V lost 6 bases and J lost 4, with 12 bases in between. The germline V gene has CDR1 SNHLY and CDR2 FYNNEI. The CDR3 loop spans 13 amino acids. The CDR3 sequence: CASRPRGTYGYTF. CDR3 DNA: TGTGCCAGCAGACCCAGGGGCACCTATGGCTACACCTTC.

This clone turned up a few times. The chain joins TRBV18 to TRBJ1-2; tentative D call: TRBD1 (5 bases). Germline CDR1 KGHSH, CDR2 LQKENI. The CDR3 consists of 15 residues. Trimming took off 0 bases at V and 2 bases at J, with 10 bases between the two ends. The CDR3 region has the DNA TGTGCCAGCTCACCACCCTCAGGGATCAACTATGGCTACACCTTC. Residues: CASSPPSGINYGYTF.

V usage is TRBV4-2 and J usage is TRBJ1-1; possibly TRBD1 for D (6 bases). V dropped 4 bases and J dropped 3 bases, with 9 bases sitting between them. The length of the CDR3 is 13 residues. Germline V lookup: CDR1 LGHNA, CDR2 YNFKEQ. The CDR3 DNA sequence: TGTGCCAGCAGCCCGAACAGGGACACTGAAGCTTTCTTT. This sequence encodes CASSPNRDTEAFF.

The J gene is TRBJ2-4, the V gene TRBV5-4; a weak D match, TRBD1 (5 bases). Germline values: CDR1 SGHNT, CDR2 YYREEE (reference sequence). The length of the CDR3 is 17 residues. V lost 0 bases and J lost 4, with 17 bases in between. CDR3 nucleotide sequence: TGTGCCAGCAGCTTGGTAGGGGATAGTGGGCTTAAAAACATTCAGTACTTC. The encoded protein is CASSLVGDSGLKNIQYF.

CDR3 loop: CASSPTELNNYGYTF. In nucleotides, the CDR3 is TGTGCCAGCAGCCCGACAGAGCTCAATAACTATGGCTACACCTTC. V gene TRBV9 combines with J gene TRBJ1-2, with D possibly TRBD1 on 5 matching bases. The ends were cut back, 4 bases at V and 1 base at J, with 14 bases in the middle. Germline CDR1 is SGDLS and CDR2 is YYNGEE. This CDR3 is 15 amino acids long.

V and J are TRBV30 and TRBJ1-2, with unresolved D. Germline loops: CDR1 GTSNPN, CDR2 SVGIG (reference sequence). The CDR3 extends over 15 amino acids. The V gene lost 0 bases and the J gene lost 3 bases, with 14 bases spanning the gap. As DNA, the CDR3 is TGTGCCTGGAGTGTACGGCGCCCCGAGGACTATGGCTACACCTTC. It encodes CAWSVRRPEDYGYTF.

The rearrangement links TRBV30 to TRBJ1-6; unclear D gene. The V end lost 3 bases, the J end lost 4 bases, and 13 bases lay between the germline ends. CDR1 is GTSNPN, CDR2 SVGIG, per germline (reference sequence). CDR3 length equals 15 residues. The CDR3: CAWSLSQLYNSPLHF. The CDR3, as DNA: TGTGCCTGGAGCCTCTCCCAGTTGTATAATTCACCCCTCCACTTT. Based on the CDR3 plus reference TRBV30 and TRBJ1-6, the full variable domain is SQTIHQWPATLVQPVGSPLSLECTVEGTSNPNLYWYRQAAGRGLQLLFYSVGIGQISSEVPQNLSASRPQDRQFILSSKKLLLSDSGFYLCAWSLSQLYNSPLHFGNGTRLTVT.